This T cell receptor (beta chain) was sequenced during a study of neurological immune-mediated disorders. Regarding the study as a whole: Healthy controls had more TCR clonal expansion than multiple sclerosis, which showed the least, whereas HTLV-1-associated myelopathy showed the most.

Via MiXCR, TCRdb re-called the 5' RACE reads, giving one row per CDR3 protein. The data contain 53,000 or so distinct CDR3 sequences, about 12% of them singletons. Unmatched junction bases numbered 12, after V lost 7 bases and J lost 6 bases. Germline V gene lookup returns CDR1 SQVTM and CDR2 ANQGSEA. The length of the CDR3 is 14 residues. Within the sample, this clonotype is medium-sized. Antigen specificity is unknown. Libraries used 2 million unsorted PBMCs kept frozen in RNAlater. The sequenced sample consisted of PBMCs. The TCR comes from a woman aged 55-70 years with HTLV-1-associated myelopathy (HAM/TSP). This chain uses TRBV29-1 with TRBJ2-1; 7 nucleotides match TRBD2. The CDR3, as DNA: TGCAGCGCGACAGCGGGGACCTTCCGCAATGAGCAGTTCTTC. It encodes CSATAGTFRNEQFF.